A selection of T cell receptor beta chains follows, all from one sample in a study of blood T cell repertoires in COVID-19. Sequenced by immunoSEQ multiplex PCR; TCRdb stores in-frame clones only, minus some. The data show over 200,000 clones, around 87% seen once. The sample consisted of peripheral blood. These receptors came from a woman between 45 and 60 years old with acute or convalescent COVID-19. Both conserved end residues are part of each CDR3. A D gene is named only where the DNA matches it firmly. Clone size is given for some rows only: seen once, a few or many times, or a class if the clone is expanded.

>TRBJ2-2|many|TRBV7-3|-
TGTGCCAGCAGCTTAGGGCCCTATGACACCGGGGAGCTGTTTTTT
CASSLGPYDTGELFF
>TRBJ1-5|-|TRBV2|TRBD1
TGTGCCAGCAGGGCCGGGACAGGGTTGGATCAGCCCCAGCATTTT
CASRAGTGLDQPQHF
>TRBJ1-1|-|TRBV3-1/TRBV3-2|TRBD1
TGTGCCAGCAGCCACAGCGACAGGGGCCAGAACACTGAAGCTTTCTTT
CASSHSDRGQNTEAFF
>TRBJ1-6|-|TRBV27|-
TGTGCCAGCATGGGTAGGGGGGGACCCTATAATTCACCCCTCCACTTT
CASMGRGGPYNSPLHF
>TRBJ2-2|few|TRBV2|-
TGTGCCAGCAAGAGAGGCGGGGAGCTGTTTTTT
CASKRGGELFF
>TRBJ2-1|few|TRBV5-6|-
TGTGCCAGCAGCGGCACTCGGGACTCCCTCAATGAGCAGTTCTTC
CASSGTRDSLNEQFF
>TRBJ1-5|once|TRBV7-2|TRBD1
TGTGCCAGCAGCTTGACAGGGGATAGCAATCAGCCCCAGCATTTT
CASSLTGDSNQPQHF
>TRBJ1-2|-|TRBV5-1|-
TGCGCCAGCAGCTTGGCCAGCAGGGTTAACTATGGCTACACCTTC
CASSLASRVNYGYTF
>TRBJ2-1|-|TRBV7-2|-
TGTGCCAGCAGCTTCCCAGGGCTTGAGCAGTTCTTC
CASSFPGLEQFF
>TRBJ2-1|once|TRBV5-1|-
TGCGCCAGCAGCTTGGAAGGTAGAGTGGGAGGCCCCTCCTACAATGAGCAGTTCTTC
CASSLEGRVGGPSYNEQFF
>TRBJ2-7|-|TRBV24-1|-
TGTGCCACCAGTGTTGAGTTAGCCGGCGAGCAGTACTTC
CATSVELAGEQYF
>TRBJ1-2|-|TRBV29-1|-
TGCAGCGTTGGCAGATTCCTTAACTATGGCTACACCTTC
CSVGRFLNYGYTF
>TRBJ2-3|once|TRBV5-4|TRBD2
TGTGCCAGCAGCCTCTCCGGGACTAGCGGGAGTTCGCAGTATTTT
CASSLSGTSGSSQYF
>TRBJ1-2|-|TRBV19|TRBD1
TGTGCCAGTAGTAGCATACAGGGGAAGTCTGAGGGCTACACCTTC
CASSSIQGKSEGYTF
>TRBJ2-1|-|TRBV6-6|-
TGTGCCAGCTTGGGAGGCGAGAGCTCCTACAATGAGCAGTTCTTC
CASLGGESSYNEQFF
>TRBJ2-3|-|TRBV7-3|-
TGTGCCAGCAGCCCCGCCTCTGGCGGCAGCACAGATACGCAGTATTTT
CASSPASGGSTDTQYF
>TRBJ1-4|-|TRBV4-1|-
TGCGCCAGCAGCCAACCTCGACGGGGATATAATGAAAAACTGTTTTTT
CASSQPRRGYNEKLFF
>TRBJ1-5|few|TRBV24-1|TRBD1
TGTGCCACCAGTGACCAGTCGGACAGGGCGCTCAATCAGCCCCAGCATTTT
CATSDQSDRALNQPQHF
>TRBJ2-7|-|TRBV28|TRBD2
TGTGCCAGCAGTTTATATAGCGGGAGTTACGAGCAGTACTTC
CASSLYSGSYEQYF
>TRBJ2-3|-|TRBV6-6|TRBD2
TGTGCCAGCAGTTACGGAGGAACTAGCGGCACAGATACGCAGTATTTT
CASSYGGTSGTDTQYF
>TRBJ1-1|once|TRBV5-6|TRBD1
TGTGCCAGCAGCTTGACGGTGGACAGGGCGGTGAACACTGAAGCTTTCTTT
CASSLTVDRAVNTEAFF
>TRBJ1-1|-|TRBV6-5|TRBD1
TGTGCCAGCAGTTCTAGGACAGGGGAGAACACTGAAGCTTTCTTT
CASSSRTGENTEAFF
>TRBJ2-6|-|TRBV28|TRBD1
TGTGCCAGCAGGGGACAGCGAAACTCTGGGGCCAACGTCCTGACTTTC
CASRGQRNSGANVLTF
>TRBJ2-3|-|TRBV28|-
TGTGCCAGCACCCAAGGGGGAGGGGGGCCAGATACGCAGTATTTT
CASTQGGGGPDTQYF
>TRBJ2-7|-|TRBV28|-
TGTGCCAGCACGCGACTAGATACCTACGAGCAGTACTTC
CASTRLDTYEQYF
>TRBJ2-1|-|TRBV28|TRBD1
TGTGCCAGCACTCCCTCACAGGGGGCTTACAATGAGCAGTTCTTC
CASTPSQGAYNEQFF
>TRBJ2-7|-|TRBV5-1|TRBD1
TGCGCCAGCGGCCCGGCCCATCTGACAGGGGGCAACGAGCAGTACTTC
CASGPAHLTGGNEQYF
>TRBJ1-1|-|TRBV28|-
TGTGCCAGCAAAATACAGAGGAACACTGAAGCTTTCTTT
CASKIQRNTEAFF
>TRBJ2-7|-|TRBV5-1|TRBD1
TGCGCCAGCAGCAACACAGGGGCGAACGAGCAGTACTTC
CASSNTGANEQYF
>TRBJ2-7|-|TRBV28|-
TGTGCCAGCATCAGTGGGCAGTCCTACGAGCAGTACTTC
CASISGQSYEQYF
>TRBJ2-3|-|TRBV19|TRBD2
TGTGCCAGTATGAAGACTAGCGGGAGCCCCACAGATACGCAGTATTTT
CASMKTSGSPTDTQYF
>TRBJ2-2|-|TRBV29-1|-
TGCAGCGTTGCGTGGGGCAGTCGGACCGGGGAGCTGTTTTTT
CSVAWGSRTGELFF
>TRBJ2-1|-|TRBV3-1/TRBV3-2|-
TGTGCCAGCAGCCAAATGTTTGGCGGGCCCCCGCTCTTC
CASSQMFGGPPLF
>TRBJ1-1|-|TRBV28|-
TGTGCCAGCAGTGAGAGGTACACTGAAGCTTTCTTT
CASSERYTEAFF
>TRBJ1-2|-|TRBV18|-
TGTGCCAGCTCACCACCGGGCGGGGGGGCAAGTAACTATGGCTACACCTTC
CASSPPGGGASNYGYTF
>TRBJ1-1|-|TRBV20-1|TRBD1
TGCAGTGCTAGGGGACAGCGAGAAGCTTTCTTT
CSARGQREAFF
>TRBJ1-3|-|TRBV7-9|-
TGTGCCAGCAGCCGAAGACAGGCACCCTCTGGAAACACCATATATTTT
CASSRRQAPSGNTIYF
>TRBJ2-1|-|TRBV18|TRBD1
TGTGCCAGCTCACCGGGACAGCCGAGGTTCTTC
CASSPGQPRFF
>TRBJ2-5|-|TRBV7-8|-
TGTGCCAGCAGCTTAGAGGCAGGGGAAGAGACCCAGTACTTC
CASSLEAGEETQYF
>TRBJ2-1|-|TRBV5-5|-
TGTGCCAGCAGCTTGGCAAGCATATCAAACATTAATTCCGGGGATGAGCAGTTCTTC
CASSLASISNINSGDEQFF
>TRBJ1-5|-|TRBV2|TRBD1
TGTGCCAGCAGTGGCCCAGGGGGATCGAATCAGCCCCAGCATTTT
CASSGPGGSNQPQHF
>TRBJ2-3|-|TRBV6-2/TRBV6-3|-
TGTGCCAGCAGTTACATCACGGGACTTGCAGATACGCAGTATTTT
CASSYITGLADTQYF
>TRBJ1-6|few|TRBV7-2|-
TGTGCCAGCAGCTTTTTAGCGGGTCAGGGGTATAAGTCACCCCTCCACTTT
CASSFLAGQGYKSPLHF
>TRBJ2-7|few|TRBV5-1|TRBD1
TGCGCCAGCAGCTCGGGGACAGGGAGCTACGAGCAGTACTTC
CASSSGTGSYEQYF
>TRBJ1-1|once|TRBV28|TRBD1
TGTGCCAGCAGAGGGAGCCAGGGGGCATCTGAAGCTTTCTTT
CASRGSQGASEAFF